Listed below are T cell receptor beta chains from one sample, sequenced in a study of vaccination effects on CD4 cells after COVID-19. Which antigens these TCRs recognize remains unknown. Produced via immunoSEQ multiplex PCR; TCRdb's table is partial and in-frame only. The sample records around 60,000 clones, over 60% being singletons. The sequencing used CD4+ T cells from PBMCs cultured without peptide, collected before COVID-19 vaccination. These receptors were collected from a human donor who received a COVID-19 vaccine. Each CDR3 is given with its conserved first and last residue. The D gene is left open where the match is weak. Part of the rows lack a size; the others show once, few, many or a class for expanded clones.

NA,NA,TRBJ1-1,TRBV5-1,CASSLDGVNTEAFF,TGCGCCAGCAGCTTGGATGGGGTGAACACTGAAGCTTTCTTT
NA,NA,TRBJ2-1,TRBV11-2,CASRGRVTGSYNEQFF,TGTGCCAGCAGGGGCCGGGTTACAGGGTCCTACAATGAGCAGTTCTTC
NA,NA,TRBJ1-6,TRBV15,CATSSRGPLHF,TGTGCCACCAGCAGCCGTGGACCCCTCCACTTT
NA,NA,TRBJ1-2,TRBV15,CATSRDSRGSGYGYTF,TGTGCCACCAGCAGAGATAGTCGGGGTAGTGGTTATGGCTACACCTTC
TRBD2,NA,TRBJ2-1,TRBV5-4,CASSRRAGGLFDEQFF,TGTGCCAGCAGCCGCAGGGCGGGGGGGCTTTTCGATGAGCAGTTCTTC
NA,NA,TRBJ2-2,TRBV7-3,CASSAGSTGELFF,TGTGCCAGCAGCGCAGGATCCACCGGGGAGCTGTTTTTT
NA,NA,TRBJ1-5,TRBV12-1,CASSFSCRGQGLYSNQPQHF,TGTGCCAGCAGCTTCTCGTGTCGGGGACAGGGACTTTATAGCAATCAGCCCCAGCATTTT
TRBD2,NA,TRBJ2-1,TRBV7-2,CASSQRLAGEQFF,TGTGCCAGCAGCCAAAGACTAGCAGGTGAGCAGTTCTTC
NA,few,TRBJ2-2,TRBV7-3,CASSLYENTGELFF,TGTGCCAGCAGCTTATATGAGAACACCGGGGAGCTGTTTTTT
NA,few,TRBJ1-6,TRBV4-2,CASSQEGRVSYNSPLHF,TGTGCCAGCAGCCAAGAGGGCAGGGTCTCTTATAATTCACCCCTCCACTTT
TRBD2,NA,TRBJ2-5,TRBV5-5,CASSLGTSGGPEETQYF,TGTGCCAGCAGCTTGGGGACTAGCGGGGGGCCGGAGGAGACCCAGTACTTC
TRBD1,once,TRBJ2-1,TRBV2,CASSIRTGGIDEQFF,TGTGCCAGCAGTATACGGACAGGGGGCATAGATGAGCAGTTCTTC
TRBD2,NA,TRBJ2-2,TRBV4-1,CASSSGTSGNTGELFF,TGCGCCAGCAGCTCTGGGACTAGCGGGAACACCGGGGAGCTGTTTTTT
NA,NA,TRBJ1-5,TRBV27,CASRTKTGSGQPQHF,TGTGCCAGCAGAACCAAGACAGGATCGGGGCAGCCCCAGCATTTT
TRBD1,few,TRBJ1-4,TRBV3-1/TRBV3-2,CASSPPPARGNEKLFF,TGTGCCAGCAGCCCTCCCCCGGCCAGGGGGAATGAAAAACTGTTTTTT
NA,NA,TRBJ2-3,TRBV6-1,CASSEWAGKYF,TGTGCCAGCAGTGAATGGGCAGGGAAGTATTTT
NA,NA,TRBJ1-2,TRBV19,CASKETGHYGYTF,TGTGCCAGTAAAGAAACAGGCCACTATGGCTACACCTTC
TRBD2,few,TRBJ2-1,TRBV29-1,CSVTSGGSNEQFF,TGCAGCGTTACTAGCGGGGGAAGCAATGAGCAGTTCTTC
TRBD1,once,TRBJ2-6,TRBV18,CASSQVTGDSGANVLTF,TGTGCCAGCTCACAAGTGACAGGGGACTCTGGGGCCAACGTCCTGACTTTC
TRBD1,few,TRBJ1-2,TRBV5-1,CASSAGQGNYGYTF,TGCGCCAGCAGCGCGGGACAGGGAAACTATGGCTACACCTTC
NA,NA,TRBJ1-3,TRBV14,CASSQVGFGPSSGNTIYF,TGTGCCAGCAGCCAAGTGGGTTTTGGGCCGAGCTCTGGAAACACCATATATTTT
NA,NA,TRBJ2-3,TRBV7-9,CASSTPSILGGVADTQYF,TGTGCCAGCAGCACACCATCCATCCTGGGTGGGGTGGCAGATACGCAGTATTTT
TRBD2,NA,TRBJ2-5,TRBV10-3,CAISGGGGQETQYF,TGTGCCATCAGTGGTGGCGGGGGACAAGAGACCCAGTACTTC
TRBD2,few,TRBJ2-3,TRBV10-1,CASSESLAGRTDTQYF,TGCGCCAGCAGTGAGTCGCTAGCGGGGCGCACAGATACGCAGTATTTT
TRBD1,NA,TRBJ1-6,TRBV2,CASSRDRVDSPLHF,TGTGCCAGCAGTCGGGACAGGGTGGATTCACCCCTCCACTTT
NA,NA,TRBJ1-1,TRBV5-1,CASSFERGVTEAFF,TGCGCCAGCAGCTTCGAGAGGGGAGTCACTGAAGCTTTCTTT
TRBD1,NA,TRBJ1-1,TRBV10-3,CAISASPGTGVEAFF,TGTGCCATCAGTGCCTCGCCCGGGACAGGGGTTGAAGCTTTCTTT
TRBD1,NA,TRBJ2-1,TRBV30,CAWSRQGMSYNEQFF,TGTGCCTGGAGTCGACAGGGTATGTCCTACAATGAGCAGTTCTTC